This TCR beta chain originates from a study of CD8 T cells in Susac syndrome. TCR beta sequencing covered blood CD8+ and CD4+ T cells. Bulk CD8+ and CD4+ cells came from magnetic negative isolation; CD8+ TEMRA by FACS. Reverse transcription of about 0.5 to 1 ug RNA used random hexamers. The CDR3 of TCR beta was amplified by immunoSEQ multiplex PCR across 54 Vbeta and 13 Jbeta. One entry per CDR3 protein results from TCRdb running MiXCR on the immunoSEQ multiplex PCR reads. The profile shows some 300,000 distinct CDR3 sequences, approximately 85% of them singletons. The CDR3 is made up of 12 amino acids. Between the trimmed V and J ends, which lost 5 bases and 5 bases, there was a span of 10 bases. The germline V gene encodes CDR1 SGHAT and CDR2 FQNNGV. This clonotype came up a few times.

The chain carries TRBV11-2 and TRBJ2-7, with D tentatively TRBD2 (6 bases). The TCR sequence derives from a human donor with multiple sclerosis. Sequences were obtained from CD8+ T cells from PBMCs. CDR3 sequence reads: CASSETRDEQYF. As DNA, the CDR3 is TGTGCCAGCAGCGAGACTAGAGACGAGCAGTACTTC.